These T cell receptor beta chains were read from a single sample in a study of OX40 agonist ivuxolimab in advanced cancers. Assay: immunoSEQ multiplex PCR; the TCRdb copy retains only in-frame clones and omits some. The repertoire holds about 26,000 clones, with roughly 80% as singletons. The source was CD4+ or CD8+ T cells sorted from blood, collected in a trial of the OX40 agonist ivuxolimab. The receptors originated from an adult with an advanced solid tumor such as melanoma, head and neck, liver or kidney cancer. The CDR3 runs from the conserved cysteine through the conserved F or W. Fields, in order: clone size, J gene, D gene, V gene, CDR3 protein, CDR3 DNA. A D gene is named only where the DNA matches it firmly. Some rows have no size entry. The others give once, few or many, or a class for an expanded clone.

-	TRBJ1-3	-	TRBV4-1	CASSQDRGNTIYF	TGCGCCAGCAGCCAAGATCGAGGAAACACCATATATTTT
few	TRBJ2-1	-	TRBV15	CATSRTLTKSSYNEQFF	TGTGCCACCAGCAGAACTCTGACTAAGAGCTCCTACAATGAGCAGTTCTTC
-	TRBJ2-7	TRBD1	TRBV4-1	CASSQDAGQVKNEQYF	TGCGCCAGCAGCCAAGATGCGGGACAGGTTAAGAACGAGCAGTACTTC
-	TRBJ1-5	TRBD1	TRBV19	CASSGTGTGDDQPQHF	TGTGCCAGTAGTGGAACCGGGACAGGGGACGATCAGCCCCAGCATTTT
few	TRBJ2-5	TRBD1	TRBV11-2	CASSQGRDRQETQYF	TGTGCCAGCAGCCAAGGACGGGACAGACAAGAGACCCAGTACTTC
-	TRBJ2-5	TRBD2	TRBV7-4	CASSFLGAGDRETQYF	TGTGCCAGCAGCTTCCTGGGAGCGGGGGACCGGGAGACCCAGTACTTC
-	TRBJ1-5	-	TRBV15	CATSITLGNNQPQHF	TGTGCCACCAGCATTACATTAGGAAACAATCAGCCCCAGCATTTT
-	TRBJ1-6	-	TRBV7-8	CASSLEQNYNSPLHF	TGTGCCAGCAGCTTAGAGCAGAACTATAATTCACCCCTCCACTTT
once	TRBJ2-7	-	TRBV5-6	CASSPQSGYEQYF	TGTGCCAGCAGCCCCCAGAGTGGGTACGAGCAGTACTTC
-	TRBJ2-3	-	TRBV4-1	CASSRGGIRADTQYF	TGCGCCAGCAGCAGAGGCGGGATAAGGGCAGATACGCAGTATTTT
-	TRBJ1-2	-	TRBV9	CASSLGPTLGYGYTF	TGTGCCAGCAGCCTAGGACCGACCCTTGGCTATGGCTACACCTTC
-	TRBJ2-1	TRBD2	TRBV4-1	CASSNTGAGGYNEQFF	TGCGCCAGCAGCAATACGGGAGCGGGAGGCTACAATGAGCAGTTCTTC
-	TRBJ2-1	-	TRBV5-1	CASSLKGYNEQFF	TGCGCCAGCAGCTTGAAAGGCTACAATGAGCAGTTCTTC
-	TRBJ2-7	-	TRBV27	CASSFRGGSYEQYF	TGTGCCAGCAGTTTCCGGGGAGGATCCTACGAGCAGTACTTC
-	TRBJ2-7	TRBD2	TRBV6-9	CASSTLANEQYF	TGTGCCAGCAGCACACTAGCGAACGAGCAGTACTTC
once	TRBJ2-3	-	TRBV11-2	CASSWGGLLTDTQYF	TGTGCCAGTTCGTGGGGGGGGCTCCTCACAGATACGCAGTATTTT
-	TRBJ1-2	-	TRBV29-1	CSVSGSSRAHGYTF	TGCAGCGTTTCCGGCTCTAGCAGGGCCCATGGCTACACCTTC
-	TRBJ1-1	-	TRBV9	CASSVAGTPSTEAFF	TGTGCCAGCAGCGTAGCAGGGACACCCAGCACTGAAGCTTTCTTT
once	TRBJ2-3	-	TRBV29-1	CSPVLDTQYF	TGCAGCCCCGTCCTAGATACGCAGTATTTT
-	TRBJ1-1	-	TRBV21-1	CASSISTEAFF	TGTGCCAGCAGCATTAGTACTGAAGCTTTCTTT
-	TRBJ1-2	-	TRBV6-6	CASTIAPWPEDGYTF	TGTGCCAGCACCATTGCGCCGTGGCCCGAGGATGGCTACACCTTC
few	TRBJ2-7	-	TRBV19	CASSVDEDYEQYF	TGTGCCAGTTCCGTGGACGAGGACTACGAGCAGTACTTC
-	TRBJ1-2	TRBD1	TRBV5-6	CASSFGTVDYYGYTF	TGTGCCAGCAGCTTCGGGACAGTCGACTACTATGGCTACACCTTC
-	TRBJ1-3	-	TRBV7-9	CASSLGGVSGNTIYF	TGTGCCAGCAGCTTAGGGGGGGTATCTGGAAACACCATATATTTT
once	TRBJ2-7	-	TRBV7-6	CASSLVSYEGVEQYF	TGTGCCAGCAGCTTAGTCTCCTATGAGGGGGTGGAGCAGTACTTC
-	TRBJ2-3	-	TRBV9	CASSVDLLSRATDTQYF	TGTGCCAGCAGCGTAGATCTTTTGTCGAGGGCCACAGATACGCAGTATTTT
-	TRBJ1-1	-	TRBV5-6	CASSSQMNTEAFF	TGTGCCAGCAGCTCCCAAATGAACACTGAAGCTTTCTTT
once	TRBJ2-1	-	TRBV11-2	CASSPRGRPSSYNEQFF	TGTGCCAGCAGCCCTAGGGGGAGGCCGAGCTCCTACAATGAGCAGTTCTTC
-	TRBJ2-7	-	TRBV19	CASSVQGYEQYF	TGTGCCAGTAGTGTACAGGGTTACGAGCAGTACTTC
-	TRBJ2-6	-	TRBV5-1	CASSLASSVSGANVLTF	TGCGCCAGCAGCTTGGCCAGCAGCGTCTCTGGGGCCAACGTCCTGACTTTC
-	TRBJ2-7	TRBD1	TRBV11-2	CASSRTNRGHEQYF	TGTGCCAGCAGCCGGACGAACAGGGGGCACGAGCAGTACTTC
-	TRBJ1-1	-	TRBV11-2	CASSQGGGIGTEAFF	TGTGCCAGCAGTCAAGGGGGTGGAATTGGCACTGAAGCTTTCTTT
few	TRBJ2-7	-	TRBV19	CASSIFWGSYEQYF	TGTGCCAGTAGTATCTTTTGGGGTTCCTACGAGCAGTACTTC
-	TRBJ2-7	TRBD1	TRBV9	CASSVSQGETYEQYF	TGTGCCAGCAGCGTCTCGCAGGGGGAAACCTACGAGCAGTACTTC
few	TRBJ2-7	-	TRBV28	CASRWGAPGAEQYF	TGTGCCAGCAGGTGGGGCGCCCCAGGGGCCGAGCAGTACTTC
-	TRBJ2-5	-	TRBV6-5	CASSHEGRQETQYF	TGTGCCAGCAGTCACGAAGGACGGCAAGAGACCCAGTACTTC
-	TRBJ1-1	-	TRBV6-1	CASSSLWGRNTEAFF	TGTGCCAGCAGTTCTCTATGGGGGCGGAACACTGAAGCTTTCTTT
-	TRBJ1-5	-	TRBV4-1	CASSQVGGNQPQHF	TGCGCCAGCAGCCAAGTTGGCGGGAATCAGCCCCAGCATTTT
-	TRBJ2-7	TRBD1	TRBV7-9	CASSPRDREYEQYF	TGTGCCAGCAGCCCCAGGGACAGAGAGTACGAGCAGTACTTC
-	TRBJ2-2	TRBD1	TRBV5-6	CASSSWDRGSGELFF	TGTGCCAGCAGCTCGTGGGACAGGGGTAGCGGGGAGCTGTTTTTT
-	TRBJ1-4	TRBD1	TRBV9	CASISRTGQGSQATNEKLFF	TGTGCCAGCATCTCAAGAACCGGACAGGGGAGTCAAGCAACTAATGAAAAACTGTTTTTT
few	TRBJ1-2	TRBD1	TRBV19	CASSMRQGARGYTF	TGTGCCAGTAGTATGAGACAGGGGGCCAGGGGCTACACCTTC
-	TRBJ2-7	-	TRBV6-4	CASSATPTKEHEQYF	TGTGCCAGCAGCGCCACGCCGACTAAGGAGCACGAGCAGTACTTC
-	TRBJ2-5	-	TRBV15	CATSRAGRGWAQETQYF	TGTGCCACCAGCAGAGCAGGCCGGGGATGGGCCCAAGAGACCCAGTACTTC
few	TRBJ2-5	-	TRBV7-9	CASSTDQGPETQYF	TGTGCCAGCAGCACCGACCAGGGTCCAGAGACCCAGTACTTC
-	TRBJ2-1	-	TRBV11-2	CASSLGAVVRNEQFF	TGTGCCAGCAGCTTAGGGGCCGTCGTGAGGAATGAGCAGTTCTTC
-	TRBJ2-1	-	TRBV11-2	CASSLTGAAYNEQFF	TGTGCCAGCAGCCTAACGGGGGCAGCCTACAATGAGCAGTTCTTC
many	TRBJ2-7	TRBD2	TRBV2	CASRRAGVTYEQYF	TGTGCCAGCAGAAGGGCGGGAGTGACCTACGAGCAGTACTTC
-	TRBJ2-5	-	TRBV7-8	CASSLGADQETQYF	TGTGCCAGCAGCTTAGGGGCGGATCAAGAGACCCAGTACTTC
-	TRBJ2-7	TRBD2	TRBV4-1	CASSRGLQFSYEQYF	TGCGCCAGCAGCCGGGGACTACAATTCTCCTACGAGCAGTACTTC
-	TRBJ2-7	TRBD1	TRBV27	CASSNPGTGVREQYF	TGTGCCAGCAGTAACCCTGGGACAGGGGTACGCGAGCAGTACTTC
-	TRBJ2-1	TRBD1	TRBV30	CAWSPGRGLNNEQFF	TGTGCCTGGAGCCCGGGTAGGGGGCTGAACAATGAGCAGTTCTTC
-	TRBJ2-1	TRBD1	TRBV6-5	CASSPGTGGNEQFF	TGTGCCAGCAGTCCCGGGACAGGGGGGAATGAGCAGTTCTTC
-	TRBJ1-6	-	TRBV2	CASDLSGSSYNSPLHF	TGTGCCAGCGACCTGTCGGGGAGCTCCTATAATTCACCCCTCCACTTT
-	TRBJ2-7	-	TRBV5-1	CASSLGAGSYEQYF	TGCGCCAGCAGCTTGGGGGCCGGGAGCTACGAGCAGTACTTC
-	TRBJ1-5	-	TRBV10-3	CAISSGTTSNQPQHF	TGTGCCATCAGTTCCGGGACGACTAGCAATCAGCCCCAGCATTTT